A selection of T cell receptor beta chains follows, all from one sample in a study of blood T cell repertoires in COVID-19. Data came from immunoSEQ multiplex PCR; TCRdb stores just in-frame clones and leaves some out. The sample lists roughly 280,000 clones; 86% were seen once. The sample was peripheral blood. These receptor sequences come from a man younger than 40 with active or convalescent COVID-19. Both conserved end residues are part of each CDR3. D genes are given only for firm matches. Clone size, where shown, is once, few, many, or a class for clones that have expanded.

J: TRBJ2-5
size: .
V: TRBV19
D: TRBD2
DNA: TGTGCCACGAGTACTAGCGGGGGGGCCCGAGAGACCCAGTACTTC
CDR3: CATSTSGGARETQYF

J: TRBJ2-1
size: .
V: TRBV29-1
D: TRBD1
DNA: TGCAGCGGAGGGGCCGGACAGGGCGTTTTTTACTCCTACAATGAGCAGTTCTTC
CDR3: CSGGAGQGVFYSYNEQFF

J: TRBJ2-3
size: .
V: TRBV11-1
D: .
DNA: TGTGCCAGCAGCTTAGGCAGGGGTGCAGATACGCAGTATTTT
CDR3: CASSLGRGADTQYF

J: TRBJ2-7
size: .
V: TRBV27
D: .
DNA: TGTGCCAGCGGTGACATCTCCTACGAGCAGTACTTC
CDR3: CASGDISYEQYF

J: TRBJ1-2
size: .
V: TRBV5-1
D: .
DNA: TGCGCCAGCAGCTTGGAGGGTGACAGAGACTATGGCTACACCTTC
CDR3: CASSLEGDRDYGYTF

J: TRBJ1-2
size: .
V: TRBV28
D: .
DNA: TGTGCCAGCAGTCTTTCAACAGGGTCTCTTAGTGGCTACACCTTC
CDR3: CASSLSTGSLSGYTF

J: TRBJ2-4
size: .
V: TRBV6-6
D: TRBD2
DNA: TGTGCCGCCTCTAGCGGGGGCGTAGCCAAAAACATTCAGTACTTC
CDR3: CAASSGGVAKNIQYF

J: TRBJ1-1
size: .
V: TRBV19
D: .
DNA: TGTGCCAGTAGTTCTAGGGGGACTGAAGCTTTCTTT
CDR3: CASSSRGTEAFF

J: TRBJ2-2
size: .
V: TRBV5-1
D: .
DNA: TGCGCCAGCAGCTTGGTTCCTAGCAACAATGTGAACACCGGGGAGCTGTTTTTT
CDR3: CASSLVPSNNVNTGELFF

J: TRBJ2-2
size: .
V: TRBV11-1
D: .
DNA: TGTGCCAGCAGCTCTTCTCGGGTGGAGAACACCGGGGAGCTGTTTTTT
CDR3: CASSSSRVENTGELFF

J: TRBJ1-1
size: .
V: TRBV18
D: TRBD1
DNA: TGTGCCAGCTCACCAATTAGGGGGCTCGACACTGAAGCTTTCTTT
CDR3: CASSPIRGLDTEAFF

J: TRBJ1-2
size: .
V: TRBV6-4
D: TRBD1
DNA: TGTGCCAGCAGTGACCCACGGACAGGGACCCCTGATATTAACTATGGCTACACCTTC
CDR3: CASSDPRTGTPDINYGYTF

J: TRBJ1-1
size: .
V: TRBV6-1
D: .
DNA: TGTGCCAGCAGTGACCCGGGAAGTTTGAACACTGAAGCTTTCTTT
CDR3: CASSDPGSLNTEAFF

J: TRBJ1-5
size: once
V: TRBV11-1
D: .
DNA: TGTGCCAGCAGCCTCGGGGGAGGTCAGCCCCAGCATTTT
CDR3: CASSLGGGQPQHF

J: TRBJ1-1
size: .
V: TRBV6-5
D: .
DNA: TGTGCCAGCAGTTACTACAGGGCAGGACATACTGAAGCTTTCTTT
CDR3: CASSYYRAGHTEAFF

J: TRBJ2-1
size: .
V: TRBV2
D: .
DNA: TGTGCCAGCAGTGATGGGTCTCGGGGGAGCTCCTACAATGAGCAGTTCTTC
CDR3: CASSDGSRGSSYNEQFF

J: TRBJ2-3
size: .
V: TRBV2
D: .
DNA: TGTGCCAGCAGCGGGGAACTAGTTTCTGGCACAGATACGCAGTATTTT
CDR3: CASSGELVSGTDTQYF

J: TRBJ1-5
size: few
V: TRBV3-1/TRBV3-2
D: .
DNA: TGTGCCAGCAGCCAAGGGGGGGACTGGCATCAGCCCCAGCATTTT
CDR3: CASSQGGDWHQPQHF

J: TRBJ1-4
size: once
V: TRBV20-1
D: .
DNA: TGCAGTGCTAGTTCGACCGGGGGACGGTTTTTT
CDR3: CSASSTGGRFF

J: TRBJ1-6
size: few
V: TRBV5-1
D: .
DNA: TGCGCCAGCAGCTTGGCCGGGAGGTCACCCCTCCACTTT
CDR3: CASSLAGRSPLHF

J: TRBJ1-6
size: .
V: TRBV11-2
D: TRBD1
DNA: TGTGCCAGCAGCTTGGGGCAGGGGGACGGGTCACCCCTCCACTTT
CDR3: CASSLGQGDGSPLHF

J: TRBJ2-3
size: .
V: TRBV9
D: .
DNA: TGTGCCAGCAGCGTATTCGGGGAAGCAGATACGCAGTATTTT
CDR3: CASSVFGEADTQYF

J: TRBJ2-1
size: few
V: TRBV27
D: TRBD2
DNA: TGTGCCAGCAGTTTATTTAGCGGGGGGGCTATCGATGAGCAGTTCTTC
CDR3: CASSLFSGGAIDEQFF

J: TRBJ1-2
size: .
V: TRBV11-2
D: .
DNA: TGTGCCAGCAGCTTAATGGGGGCGCTTAACTATGGCTACACCTTC
CDR3: CASSLMGALNYGYTF

J: TRBJ1-2
size: once
V: TRBV6-6
D: .
DNA: TGTGCCAGCAGTCGCGGGAACAGCCGGGGGGGGTATGGCTACACCTTC
CDR3: CASSRGNSRGGYGYTF

J: TRBJ1-2
size: .
V: TRBV7-8
D: .
DNA: TGTGCCAGCAGCTTCGTGCAGGGCTATGGCTACACCTTC
CDR3: CASSFVQGYGYTF

J: TRBJ1-5
size: .
V: TRBV6-2/TRBV6-3
D: .
DNA: TGTGCCAGCAGTTACGTCGGGTCAAATCAGCCCCAGCATTTT
CDR3: CASSYVGSNQPQHF

J: TRBJ1-2
size: .
V: TRBV11-1
D: .
DNA: TGTGCCAGCAGCTTAGACAGCCCCTATGGCTACACCTTC
CDR3: CASSLDSPYGYTF

J: TRBJ1-2
size: .
V: TRBV19
D: .
DNA: TGTGCCAGTAGTATAGGGGCAAGCTATGGCTACACCTTC
CDR3: CASSIGASYGYTF

J: TRBJ2-3
size: few
V: TRBV4-3
D: .
DNA: TGCGCCAGCAGCCAAGAGGTTCGCGAAGCGGCAGATACGCAGTATTTT
CDR3: CASSQEVREAADTQYF

J: TRBJ2-2
size: .
V: TRBV6-2/TRBV6-3
D: TRBD1
DNA: TGTGCCAGCAGTTCAGGGGGCGCGAACACCGGGGAGCTGTTTTTT
CDR3: CASSSGGANTGELFF

J: TRBJ1-2
size: .
V: TRBV27
D: TRBD1
DNA: TGTGCCAGCAGCACCGGGACAGGGGATGGCTACACCTTC
CDR3: CASSTGTGDGYTF

J: TRBJ2-5
size: .
V: TRBV27
D: TRBD1
DNA: TGTGCCAGCAGTTCCTGGGACAGGGGAGAGACCCAGTACTTC
CDR3: CASSSWDRGETQYF

J: TRBJ1-5
size: .
V: TRBV29-1
D: TRBD1
DNA: TGCAGCGTTGGGACAGGGGGCGAGGGCAATCAGCCCCAGCATTTT
CDR3: CSVGTGGEGNQPQHF

J: TRBJ1-5
size: .
V: TRBV5-8
D: .
DNA: TGTGCCAGCAGCTGGGAAGGTCGGGGTCAGCCCCAGCATTTT
CDR3: CASSWEGRGQPQHF

J: TRBJ1-1
size: .
V: TRBV7-6
D: TRBD1
DNA: TGTGCCAGCAGCTTATGGCAGGGGGTATCAATGGGGACTGAAGCTTTCTTT
CDR3: CASSLWQGVSMGTEAFF

J: TRBJ1-6
size: .
V: TRBV5-6
D: .
DNA: TGTGCCAGCAGCTTAGATTTCGCGAGCTCCCTCCACTTT
CDR3: CASSLDFASSLHF

J: TRBJ2-3
size: .
V: TRBV5-1
D: TRBD1
DNA: TGCGCCAGCAGCTGGTATGGGACAGACTCCGCAGATACGCAGTATTTT
CDR3: CASSWYGTDSADTQYF

J: TRBJ2-7
size: .
V: TRBV5-5
D: .
DNA: TGTGCCAGCAGCCTAAACAGGGTATTCGGGATTGGGGGCTACGAGCAGTACTTC
CDR3: CASSLNRVFGIGGYEQYF

J: TRBJ1-4
size: once
V: TRBV3-1/TRBV3-2
D: TRBD1
DNA: TGTGCCAGCAGCCAGGTTGACAGGGAAAGACTGTTTTTT
CDR3: CASSQVDRERLFF

J: TRBJ1-1
size: .
V: TRBV19
D: .
DNA: TGTGCCAGTAGTTTGAGGGGGACTGAAGCTTTCTTT
CDR3: CASSLRGTEAFF

J: TRBJ1-1
size: .
V: TRBV12-3/TRBV12-4
D: TRBD1
DNA: TGTGCCAGCAGTTTCAGGGGGCAGGCTGAAGCTTTCTTT
CDR3: CASSFRGQAEAFF